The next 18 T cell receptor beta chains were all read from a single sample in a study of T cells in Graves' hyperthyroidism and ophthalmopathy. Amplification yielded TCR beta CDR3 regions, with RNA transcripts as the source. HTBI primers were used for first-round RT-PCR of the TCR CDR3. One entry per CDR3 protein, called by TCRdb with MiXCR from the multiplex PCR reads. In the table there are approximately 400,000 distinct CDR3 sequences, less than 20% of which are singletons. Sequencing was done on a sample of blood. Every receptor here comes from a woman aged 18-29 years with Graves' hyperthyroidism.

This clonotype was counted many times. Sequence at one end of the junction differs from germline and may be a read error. In nucleotides, the CDR3 is TGTGCCAGCAGTCTACAGATCACCGGGGTGCTGTTTTTT. Its translation is CASSLQITGVLFF. The chain carries TRBV2 and TRBJ2-2; possible D gene TRBD2, 5 bases. This CDR3 spans 13 amino acids. Germline V gene data show CDR1 as SNHLY and CDR2 as FYNNEI.

The CDR3: CASSRRGLAGEYF. The CDR3 bases are TGTGCCAGCAGTAGGAGGGGACTAGCGGGAGAGTATTTT. The rearrangement uses TRBV6-1 and TRBJ2-3; 14 bases are shared with TRBD2. The CDR3 has 13 residues. Per the germline V gene, CDR1 is MNHNS and CDR2 is SASEGT. Unmatched junction bases numbered 5, after V lost 5 bases and J lost 13 bases.

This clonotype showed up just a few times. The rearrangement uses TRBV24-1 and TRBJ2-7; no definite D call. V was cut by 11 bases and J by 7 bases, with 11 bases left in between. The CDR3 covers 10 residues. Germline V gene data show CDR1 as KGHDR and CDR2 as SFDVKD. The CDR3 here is CANQLREQYF. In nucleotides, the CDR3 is TGTGCCAACCAACTACGGGAGCAGTACTTC.

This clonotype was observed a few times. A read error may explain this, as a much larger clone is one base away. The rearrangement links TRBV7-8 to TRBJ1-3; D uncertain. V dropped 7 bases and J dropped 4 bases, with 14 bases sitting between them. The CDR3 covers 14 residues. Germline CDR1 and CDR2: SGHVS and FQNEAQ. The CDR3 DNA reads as TGTGCCAGCACACTAAGCACAAAGGGAAACACCATATATTTT. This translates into CASTLSTKGNTIYF. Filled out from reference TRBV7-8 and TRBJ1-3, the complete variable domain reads GAGVSQSPRYKVAKRGQDVALRCDPISGHVSLFWYQQALGQGPEFLTYFQNEAQLDKSGLPSDRFFAERPEGSVSTLKIQRTQQEDSAVYLCASTLSTKGNTIYFGEGSWLTVV.

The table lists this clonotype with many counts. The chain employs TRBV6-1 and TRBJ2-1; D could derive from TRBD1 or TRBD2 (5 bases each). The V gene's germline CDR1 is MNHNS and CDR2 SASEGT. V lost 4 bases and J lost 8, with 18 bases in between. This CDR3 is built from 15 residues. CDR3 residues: CASSGGVLRVDEQFF. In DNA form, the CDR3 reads TGTGCCAGCAGTGGAGGGGTGTTGAGAGTTGATGAGCAGTTCTTC.

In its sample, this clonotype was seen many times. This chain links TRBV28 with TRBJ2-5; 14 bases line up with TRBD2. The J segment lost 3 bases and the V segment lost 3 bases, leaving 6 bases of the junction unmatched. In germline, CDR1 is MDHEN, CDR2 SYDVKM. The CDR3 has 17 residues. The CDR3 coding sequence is TGTGCCAGCAGTTTCACGGGACTAGCGGGGGCGAAAGAGACCCAGTACTTC. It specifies CASSFTGLAGAKETQYF.

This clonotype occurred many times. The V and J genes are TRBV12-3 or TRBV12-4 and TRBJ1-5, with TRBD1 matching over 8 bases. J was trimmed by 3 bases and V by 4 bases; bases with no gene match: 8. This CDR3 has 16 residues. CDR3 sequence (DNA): TGTGCCAGCAGTTACCTTCAGGGGGCGATCAATCAGCCCCAGCATTTT. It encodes CASSYLQGAINQPQHF.

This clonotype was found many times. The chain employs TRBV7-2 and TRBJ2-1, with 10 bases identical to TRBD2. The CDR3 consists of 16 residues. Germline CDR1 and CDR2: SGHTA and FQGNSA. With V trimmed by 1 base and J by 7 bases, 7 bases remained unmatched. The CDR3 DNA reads TGTGCCAGCAGCTTAGGGTCACTAGCGGGATTAAATGAGCAGTTCTTC. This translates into CASSLGSLAGLNEQFF.

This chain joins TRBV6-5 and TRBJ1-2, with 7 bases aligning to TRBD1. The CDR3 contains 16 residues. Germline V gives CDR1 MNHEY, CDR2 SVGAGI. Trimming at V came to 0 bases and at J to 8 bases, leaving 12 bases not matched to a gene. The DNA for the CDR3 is TGTGCCAGCAGTTACTCGACGATCCCGGGACAGATCGGCTACACCTTC. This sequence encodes CASSYSTIPGQIGYTF.

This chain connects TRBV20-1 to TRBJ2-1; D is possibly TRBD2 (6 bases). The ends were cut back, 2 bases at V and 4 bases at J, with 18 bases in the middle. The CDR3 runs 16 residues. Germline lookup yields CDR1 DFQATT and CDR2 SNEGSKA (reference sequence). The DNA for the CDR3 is TGCAGTGCTAGAACTTATGGGGCGGGAAGGTACAATGAGCAGTTCTTC. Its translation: CSARTYGAGRYNEQFF.

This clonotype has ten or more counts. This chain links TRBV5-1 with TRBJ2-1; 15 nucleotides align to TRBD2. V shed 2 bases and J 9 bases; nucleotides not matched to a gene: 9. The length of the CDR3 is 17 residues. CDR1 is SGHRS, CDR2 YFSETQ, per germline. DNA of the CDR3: TGCGCCAGCAGCTTCTTAGGGACTAGCGGGGGGCGAGGTGAGCAGTTCTTC. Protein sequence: CASSFLGTSGGRGEQFF.

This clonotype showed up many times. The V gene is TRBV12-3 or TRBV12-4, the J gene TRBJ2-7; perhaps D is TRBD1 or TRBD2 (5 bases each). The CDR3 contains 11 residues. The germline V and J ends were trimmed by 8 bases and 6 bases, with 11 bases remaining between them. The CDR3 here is CASAHGAEQYF. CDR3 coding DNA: TGTGCCAGCGCCCACGGGGCCGAGCAGTACTTC.

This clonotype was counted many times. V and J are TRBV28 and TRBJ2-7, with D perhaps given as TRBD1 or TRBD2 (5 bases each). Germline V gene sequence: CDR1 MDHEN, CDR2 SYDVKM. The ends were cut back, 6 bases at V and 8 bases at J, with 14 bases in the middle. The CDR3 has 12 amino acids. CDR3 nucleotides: TGTGCCAGCAGGGTCGGGGCATCCCAGCAGTACTTC. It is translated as CASRVGASQQYF. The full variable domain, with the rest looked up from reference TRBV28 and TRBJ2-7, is DVKVTQSSRYLVKRTGEKVFLECVQDMDHENMFWYRQDPGLGLRLIYFSYDVKMKEKGDIPEGYSVSREKKERFSLILESASTNQTSMYLCASRVGASQQYFGPGTRLTVT.

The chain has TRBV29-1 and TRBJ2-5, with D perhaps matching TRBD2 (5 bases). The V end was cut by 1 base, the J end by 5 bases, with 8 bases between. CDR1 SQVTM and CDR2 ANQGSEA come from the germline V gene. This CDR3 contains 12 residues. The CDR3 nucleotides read TGCAGCGTTGAAGGGACTTCGGAGACCCAGTACTTC. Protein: CSVEGTSETQYF.

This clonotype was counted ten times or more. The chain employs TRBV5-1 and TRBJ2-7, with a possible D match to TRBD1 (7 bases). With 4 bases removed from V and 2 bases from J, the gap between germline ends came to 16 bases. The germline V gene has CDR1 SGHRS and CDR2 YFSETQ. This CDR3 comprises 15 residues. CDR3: CASSRDGRGAYEQYF. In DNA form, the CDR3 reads TGCGCCAGCAGCCGGGATGGCAGGGGGGCCTACGAGCAGTACTTC. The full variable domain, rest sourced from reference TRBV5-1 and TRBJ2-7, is KAGVTQTPRYLIKTRGQQVTLSCSPISGHRSVSWYQQTPGQGLQFLFEYFSETQRNKGNFPGRFSGRQFSNSRSEMNVSTLELGDSALYLCASSRDGRGAYEQYFGPGTRLTVT.

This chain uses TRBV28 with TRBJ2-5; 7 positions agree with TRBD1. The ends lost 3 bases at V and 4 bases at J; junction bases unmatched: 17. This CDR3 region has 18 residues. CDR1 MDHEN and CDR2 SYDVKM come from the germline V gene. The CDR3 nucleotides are TGTGCCAGCAGTTTCCTCCGGGACAGAATTCCGGGGAGAGAGACCCAGTACTTC. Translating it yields CASSFLRDRIPGRETQYF.

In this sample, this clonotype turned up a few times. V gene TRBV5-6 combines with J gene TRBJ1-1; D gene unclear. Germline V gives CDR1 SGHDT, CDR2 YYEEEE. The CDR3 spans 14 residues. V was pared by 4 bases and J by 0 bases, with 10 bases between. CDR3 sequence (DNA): TGTGCCAGCAGCCCACCGGACCTGAACACTGAAGCTTTCTTT. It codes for CASSPPDLNTEAFF.

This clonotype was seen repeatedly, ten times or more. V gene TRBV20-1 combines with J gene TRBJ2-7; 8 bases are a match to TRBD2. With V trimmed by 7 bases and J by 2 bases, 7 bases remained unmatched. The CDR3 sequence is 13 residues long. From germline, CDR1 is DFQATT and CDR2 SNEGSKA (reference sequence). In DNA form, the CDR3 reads TGCAGTGGCGCCCTCGGGAGGGCCTACGAGCAGTACTTC. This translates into CSGALGRAYEQYF.